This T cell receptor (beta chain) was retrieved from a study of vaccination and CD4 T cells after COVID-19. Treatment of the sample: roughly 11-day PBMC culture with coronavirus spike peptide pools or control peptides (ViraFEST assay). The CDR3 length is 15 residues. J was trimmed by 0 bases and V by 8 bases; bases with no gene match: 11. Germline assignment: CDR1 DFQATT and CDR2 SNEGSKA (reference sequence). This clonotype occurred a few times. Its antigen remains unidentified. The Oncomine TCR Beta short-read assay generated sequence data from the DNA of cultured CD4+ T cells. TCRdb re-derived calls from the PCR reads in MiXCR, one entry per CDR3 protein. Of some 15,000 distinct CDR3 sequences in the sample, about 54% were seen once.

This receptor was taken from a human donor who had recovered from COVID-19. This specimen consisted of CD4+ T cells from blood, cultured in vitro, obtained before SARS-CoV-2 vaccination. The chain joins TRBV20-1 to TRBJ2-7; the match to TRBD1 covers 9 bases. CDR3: CSPHSGTGFSYEQYF. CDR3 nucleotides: TGCAGTCCCCACTCCGGGACAGGGTTCTCCTACGAGCAGTACTTC.